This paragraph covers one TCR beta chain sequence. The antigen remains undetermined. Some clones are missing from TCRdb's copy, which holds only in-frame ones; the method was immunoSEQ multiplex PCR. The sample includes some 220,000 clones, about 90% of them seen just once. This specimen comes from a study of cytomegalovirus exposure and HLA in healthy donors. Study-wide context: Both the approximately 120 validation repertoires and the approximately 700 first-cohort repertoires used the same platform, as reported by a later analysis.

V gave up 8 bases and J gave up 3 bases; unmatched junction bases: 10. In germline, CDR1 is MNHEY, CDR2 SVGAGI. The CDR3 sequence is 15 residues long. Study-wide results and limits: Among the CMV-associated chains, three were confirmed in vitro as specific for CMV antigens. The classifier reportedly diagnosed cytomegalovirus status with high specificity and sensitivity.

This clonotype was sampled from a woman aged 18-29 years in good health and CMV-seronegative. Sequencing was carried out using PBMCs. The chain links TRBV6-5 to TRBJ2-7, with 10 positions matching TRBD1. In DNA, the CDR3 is TGTGCCAGCTCCTTCTCCGGGACAGGGGTCTACGAGCAGTACTTC. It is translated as CASSFSGTGVYEQYF.